The following is a T cell receptor beta chain sequence with its context. Its antigen is as yet unknown. The source of the sample is a study of cytomegalovirus exposure and HLA in healthy donors. With 60 Vbeta and 13 Jbeta primers, the PCR was carried out. Assay: immunoSEQ multiplex PCR; the TCRdb copy retains only in-frame clones and omits some. The table has 100,000 or so clones, over 70% seen once. Study conclusions and caveats: Some V segments could not be told apart, so they were left out, TRBV6-2 and TRBV6-3 among them. Investigators reported 150 to 200 TCR beta chains as tied to cytomegalovirus. Likely technical artifact: a cluster of highly shared sequence variants.

From germline, CDR1 is SGHRS and CDR2 YFSETQ. The length of the CDR3 is 14 residues. V dropped 0 bases and J dropped 1 base, with 7 bases sitting between them. The sample taken for sequencing was PBMCs. This sequence joins TRBV5-1 and TRBJ2-5, with D hard to call. The sequence was collected from a male donor in good health and CMV-seronegative. The CDR3 region is CASSLVVAQETQYF. DNA for the CDR3: TGCGCCAGCAGCTTGGTTGTGGCCCAAGAGACCCAGTACTTC.